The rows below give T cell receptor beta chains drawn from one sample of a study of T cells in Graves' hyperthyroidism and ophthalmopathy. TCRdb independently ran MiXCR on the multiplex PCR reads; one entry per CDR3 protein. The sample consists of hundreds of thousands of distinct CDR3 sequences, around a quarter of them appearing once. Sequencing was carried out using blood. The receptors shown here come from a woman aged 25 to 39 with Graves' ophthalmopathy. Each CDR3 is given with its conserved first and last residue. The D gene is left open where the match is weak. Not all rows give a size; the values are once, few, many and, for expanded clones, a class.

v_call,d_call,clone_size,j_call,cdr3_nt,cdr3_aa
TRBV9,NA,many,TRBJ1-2,TGTGCCAGCAGCGTAGCCCCCCGGGGACCCAACTATGGCTACACCTTC,CASSVAPRGPNYGYTF
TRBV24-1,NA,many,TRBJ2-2,TGTGCCACCAGTGACCCCGGTCAGGCCGGGGAGCTGTTTTTT,CATSDPGQAGELFF
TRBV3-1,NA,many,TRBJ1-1,TGTGCCAGCAGCCAAGAAGACGGTGAAGCTTTCTTT,CASSQEDGEAFF
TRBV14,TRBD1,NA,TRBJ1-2,TGTGCCAGCAGCCAAGAGCCTCCGGACAGGGACTTTAACTATGGCTACACCTTC,CASSQEPPDRDFNYGYTF
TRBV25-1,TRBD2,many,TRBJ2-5,TGTGCCAGCAGTGAGGAGCGGGGGACACTCCAAGAGACCCAGTACTTC,CASSEERGTLQETQYF
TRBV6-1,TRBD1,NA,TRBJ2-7,TGTGCCAGCAGCGGACAGGGTGCGAGCGAGCAGTACTTC,CASSGQGASEQYF
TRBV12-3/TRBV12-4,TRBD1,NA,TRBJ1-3,TGTGCCAGCAGTTGGGACAGGGGGAACACCATATATTTT,CASSWDRGNTIYF
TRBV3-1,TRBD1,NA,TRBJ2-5,TGTGCCAGCAGCCAAGGCCGGGACAGTCAAGAGACCCAGTACTTC,CASSQGRDSQETQYF
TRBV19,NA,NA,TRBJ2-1,TGTGCCAGTAGTATAGAACCAGCGGCTTACAATGAGCAGTTCTTC,CASSIEPAAYNEQFF
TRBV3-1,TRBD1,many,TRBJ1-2,TGTGCCAGCAGCCAACCCGGGACAGGGGCCTATGGCTACACCTTC,CASSQPGTGAYGYTF
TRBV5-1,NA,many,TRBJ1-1,TGCGCCAGCAGCCAGCAGACAGAGAACACTGAAGCTTTCTTT,CASSQQTENTEAFF
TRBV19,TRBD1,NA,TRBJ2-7,TGTGCCAGTAGTCCAGACAGGGAAGACGAGCAGTACTTC,CASSPDREDEQYF
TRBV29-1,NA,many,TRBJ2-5,TGCAGCGCCGAGGACTTGGAAGAGACCCAGTACTTC,CSAEDLEETQYF
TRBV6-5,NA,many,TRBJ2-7,TGTGCCAGCAGTTACTCGACCCAGCCCTCCTACGAGCAGTACTTC,CASSYSTQPSYEQYF
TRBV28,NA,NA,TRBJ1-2,TGTGCCAGCAGATCAGGTAGAGGCTACACCTTC,CASRSGRGYTF
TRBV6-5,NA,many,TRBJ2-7,TGTGCCAGCAGTTCTCAGGGGTTCTCCTACGAGCAGTACTTC,CASSSQGFSYEQYF
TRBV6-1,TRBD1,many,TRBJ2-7,TGTGCCACCGGACAGGGTAGCTACGAGCAGTACTTC,CATGQGSYEQYF